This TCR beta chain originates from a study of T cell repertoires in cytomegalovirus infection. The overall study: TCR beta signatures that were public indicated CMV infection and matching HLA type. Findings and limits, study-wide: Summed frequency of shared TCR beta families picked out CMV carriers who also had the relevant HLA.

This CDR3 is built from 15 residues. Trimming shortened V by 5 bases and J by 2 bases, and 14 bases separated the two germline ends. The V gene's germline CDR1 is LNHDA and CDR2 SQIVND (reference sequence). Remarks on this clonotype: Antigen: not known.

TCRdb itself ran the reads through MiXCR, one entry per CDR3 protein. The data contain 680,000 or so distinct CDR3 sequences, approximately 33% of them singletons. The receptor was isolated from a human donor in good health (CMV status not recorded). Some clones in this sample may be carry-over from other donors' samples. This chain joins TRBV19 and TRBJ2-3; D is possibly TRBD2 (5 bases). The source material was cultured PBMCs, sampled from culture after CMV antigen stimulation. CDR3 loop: CASSDLAPPTDTQYF. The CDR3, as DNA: TGTGCCAGTAGTGATCTAGCTCCCCCCACAGATACGCAGTATTTT.